Shown below are 28 T cell receptor beta chains from a single sample sequenced in a study of cytomegalovirus exposure and HLA in healthy donors. Assay: immunoSEQ multiplex PCR; the TCRdb copy retains only in-frame clones and omits some. The sample lists about 50,000 clones, approximately 94% seen once, with about 1% in the top ten. Sequencing input: PBMCs. These receptor sequences come from a young man in good health and CMV-seronegative.

Only one count was recorded for this clone. This chain connects TRBV9 to TRBJ2-1; D gene unclear. Germline V gene data show CDR1 as SGDLS and CDR2 as YYNGEE. Trimming took off 4 bases at V and 4 bases at J, with 15 bases between the two ends. The CDR3 totals 15 residues. Here the CDR3 DNA reads TGTGCCAGCAGCTTGGGCCCCGGCCCTTACAATGAGCAGTTCTTC. Residues: CASSLGPGPYNEQFF.

This clone was counted once. The rearrangement joins TRBV7-3 to TRBJ2-7; TRBD2 agrees at 8 bases. With 4 bases clipped from V and 8 bases from J, the junction kept 4 bases outside the gene matches. The CDR3 totals 12 residues. Germline CDR1 SGHTA, CDR2 FQGTGA. CDR3 bases: TGTGCCAGCAGCTCAACGGGAGGGAAGCAGTACTTC. It encodes CASSSTGGKQYF.

This clone was observed once. V is TRBV19 and J is TRBJ2-7, with D possibly TRBD1 on 5 matching bases. The length of the CDR3 is 14 residues. V dropped 4 bases and J dropped 2 bases, with 12 bases sitting between them. Germline CDR1 is LNHDA and CDR2 is SQIVND (reference sequence). The CDR3 coding sequence is TGTGCCAGTAGTAGAGAGGCAGGGACCTACGAGCAGTACTTC. Amino acids: CASSREAGTYEQYF.

The rearrangement uses TRBV5-6 and TRBJ1-2; a possible D gene is TRBD1 (5 bases). The CDR3 loop spans 15 amino acids. The ends were cut back, 4 bases at V and 3 bases at J, with 16 bases in the middle. Germline V gene lookup returns CDR1 SGHDT and CDR2 YYEEEE. The CDR3 DNA sequence: TGTGCCAGCAGCCCCGCGGGACGGGAATACTATGGCTACACCTTC. This translates into CASSPAGREYYGYTF.

V and J are TRBV14 and TRBJ2-2; 7 bases align to TRBD1. CDR1 and CDR2 (germline): SGHDN, FVKESK. V trimming: 0 bases; J trimming: 4 bases; junction bases outside the gene matches: 5. The CDR3 contains 16 residues. The CDR3 sequence: CASSQDQTGLTGELFF. The CDR3 region has the DNA TGTGCCAGCAGCCAAGACCAGACAGGGCTCACCGGGGAGCTGTTTTTT.

In this sample, this clone turned up once. In DNA, the CDR3 is TGTGCCAGCAGACCTGGACAGTCCCCCGAGCAGTACTTC. As protein: CASRPGQSPEQYF. This chain connects TRBV28 to TRBJ2-7, with a possible D match to TRBD1 (6 bases). CDR1 and CDR2 from the germline V gene are MDHEN and SYDVKM. The CDR3 extends over 13 amino acids. Trimming took off 6 bases at V and 6 bases at J, with 15 bases between the two ends.

The J gene is TRBJ1-2, the V gene TRBV6-6; 8 positions agree with TRBD1. The CDR3 is 15 amino acids. Germline V gene data show CDR1 as MNHNY and CDR2 as SVGAGI (reference sequence). Unmatched junction bases numbered 10, after V lost 6 bases and J lost 4 bases. The DNA for the CDR3 is TGTGCCAGCAGATCGGACAGGGAGATTTTCTATGGCTACACCTTC. Protein sequence: CASRSDREIFYGYTF.

This rearrangement joins TRBV4-3 to TRBJ2-1, with D uncertain. CDR3 length equals 16 residues. Trimming left V 1 base short and J 1 base short, with 11 bases between. Germline V gene sequence: CDR1 LGHNA, CDR2 YSLEER. CDR3 DNA sequence: TGCGCCAGCAGCCAAGGTGGGCGTGAATCCTACAATGAGCAGTTCTTC. Translated: CASSQGGRESYNEQFF.

The CDR3 reads CASSQPTSASYNEQFF. CDR3 bases: TGTGCCAGCAGCCAGCCGACTAGCGCCTCCTACAATGAGCAGTTCTTC. The rearrangement joins TRBV4-2 to TRBJ2-1; 8 bases are shared with TRBD2. This CDR3 region has 16 residues. Germline lookup yields CDR1 LGHNA and CDR2 YNFKEQ. Trimming at V came to 3 bases and at J to 0 bases, leaving 4 bases not matched to a gene.

The chain is built from TRBV11-2 and TRBJ2-1; D is uncertain. V was trimmed by 0 bases and J by 2 bases, leaving 5 bases between them. This CDR3 region has 14 residues. The V gene's germline CDR1 is SGHAT and CDR2 FQNNGV. The CDR3 sequence: CASSLEQAYNEQFF. CDR3 in DNA: TGTGCCAGCAGCTTAGAGCAGGCCTACAATGAGCAGTTCTTC. Complete variable domain (other parts from reference TRBV11-2 and TRBJ2-1): EAGVAQSPRYKIIEKRQSVAFWCNPISGHATLYWYQQILGQGPKLLIQFQNNGVVDDSQLPKDRFSAERLKGVDSTLKIQPAKLEDSAVYLCASSLEQAYNEQFFGPGTRLTVL.

This CDR3 is CASSAQTGTGGEKLFF. For the CDR3, the DNA is TGTGCCAGTAGTGCTCAGACCGGGACAGGAGGAGAAAAACTGTTTTTT. The chain has TRBV19 and TRBJ1-4; 8 bases fit TRBD1. CDR3 length: 16 amino acids. Germline CDR1 reads LNHDA; CDR2 reads SQIVND (reference sequence). Losses at the gene ends were 5 bases for V and 8 bases for J; bases not matched to a gene: 13.

J is TRBJ2-1 and V is TRBV20-1; maybe TRBD1 (6 bases). V was pared by 5 bases and J by 8 bases, with 10 bases between. Germline CDR1 is DFQATT and CDR2 is SNEGSKA (reference sequence). The CDR3 covers 11 residues. CDR3 bases: TGCAGTGCTGATTACAGGGATGAGCAGTTCTTC. It specifies CSADYRDEQFF.

The rearrangement joins TRBV7-6 to TRBJ2-3; 7 bases agree with TRBD2. Looked up from germline, CDR1 is SGHVS and CDR2 is FNYEAQ. V lost 4 bases, J lost 0 bases, and 10 bases stayed unmatched. The CDR3 spans 17 residues. CDR3 in amino acids: CASSSLEVSGSTDTQYF. CDR3 nucleotide sequence: TGTGCCAGCAGCTCCCTCGAGGTTAGCGGGAGCACAGATACGCAGTATTTT. Full variable domain (missing parts from reference TRBV7-6 and TRBJ2-3): GAGVSQSPRYKVTKRGQDVALRCDPISGHVSLYWYRQALGQGPEFLTYFNYEAQQDKSGLPNDRFSAERPEGSISTLTIQRTEQRDSAMYRCASSSLEVSGSTDTQYFGPGTRLTVL.

This chain links TRBV28 with TRBJ2-7; 7 positions match TRBD2. Germline CDR1 is MDHEN and CDR2 is SYDVKM. The CDR3 runs to 20 residues. Losses at the gene ends were 2 bases for V and 6 bases for J; bases not matched to a gene: 25. In nucleotides, the CDR3 is TGTGCCAGCAGTTTACGGCAAACATACGGGGGACTACGGAAGAGGCCCGAGCAGTACTTC. Amino acids: CASSLRQTYGGLRKRPEQYF.

The chain carries TRBV28 and TRBJ1-5, with 8 bases that match TRBD1. This CDR3 contains 15 residues. J lost 2 bases, V lost 5 bases, and 5 bases had no gene match. Germline V lookup: CDR1 MDHEN, CDR2 SYDVKM. CDR3 residues: CASSGQGVGNQPQHF. The CDR3 DNA is TGTGCCAGCAGTGGACAGGGTGTGGGCAATCAGCCCCAGCATTTT.

This chain's CDR3 is CASTLAESTDTQYF. DNA for the CDR3: TGTGCCAGCACCCTAGCGGAGAGCACAGATACGCAGTATTTT. The V gene is TRBV6-6, the J gene TRBJ2-3; TRBD2 matches at 7 bases. Germline assignment: CDR1 MNHNY and CDR2 SVGAGI (reference sequence). The CDR3 contains 14 residues. V shed 7 bases, J shed 0 bases, and the junction held 4 bases outside the gene matches.

The chain joins TRBV7-6 to TRBJ2-7; 12 bases line up with TRBD2. V shed 0 bases and J 3 bases; nucleotides not matched to a gene: 3. CDR3 length equals 16 residues. Germline V gene data show CDR1 as SGHVS and CDR2 as FNYEAQ. CDR3 DNA sequence: TGTGCCAGCAGCTTAGCATGGACTAGCGGGATCTACGAGCAGTACTTC. It yields the protein CASSLAWTSGIYEQYF.

The chain links TRBV27 to TRBJ2-7, with 7 bases that match TRBD1. V was pared by 4 bases and J by 6 bases, with 3 bases of the junction left unmatched. The CDR3 is made up of 12 amino acids. Germline loops: CDR1 MNHEY, CDR2 SMNVEV (reference sequence). DNA for the CDR3: TGTGCCAGCAGTTCGACAGGGCTCGAGCAGTACTTC. Encoded protein: CASSSTGLEQYF.

The V and J genes are TRBV7-8 and TRBJ1-1; TRBD1 matches at 9 bases. Germline V CDR1 and CDR2: SGHVS, FQNEAQ. The ends lost 5 bases at V and 5 bases at J; junction bases unmatched: 12. The CDR3 has 16 residues. In DNA form, the CDR3 reads TGTGCCAGCAGCCAAGGGCGGACAGGGGCCGGTACTGAAGCTTTCTTT. It translates to CASSQGRTGAGTEAFF.

The chain joins TRBV13 to TRBJ1-5; D uncertain. This CDR3 region has 12 residues. The V end lost 5 bases, the J end lost 6 bases, and 8 bases lay between the germline ends. In germline, CDR1 is PRHDT, CDR2 FYEKMQ (reference sequence). Here the CDR3 reads CASSPHGQPQHF. In DNA form, the CDR3 reads TGTGCCAGCAGCCCCCACGGTCAGCCCCAGCATTTT.

The gene calls are TRBV6-5 and TRBJ1-2, with 7 bases that match TRBD1. Germline trimming cut 2 bases from V and 0 bases from J; bases unmatched to any gene: 6. This CDR3 comprises 16 residues. The germline V gene encodes CDR1 MNHEY and CDR2 SVGAGI. The CDR3 loop reads CASSYLRTGTNYGYTF. CDR3 sequence (DNA): TGTGCCAGCAGTTACCTAAGGACAGGCACTAACTATGGCTACACCTTC.

This rearrangement joins TRBV19 to TRBJ2-7, with TRBD2 identical over 10 bases. The germline gives CDR1 LNHDA, CDR2 SQIVND (reference sequence). The CDR3 is 16 amino acids. The V gene end was trimmed by 0 bases and the J gene end by 0 bases; junction bases not matched to a gene: 2. CDR3 sequence: CASSIDASGSSYEQYF. The CDR3 nucleotides read TGTGCCAGTAGTATAGATGCTAGCGGGAGCTCCTACGAGCAGTACTTC.

This clone came up once. The chain has TRBV10-1 and TRBJ2-5; 13 bases are a match to TRBD2. From germline, CDR1 is WNHNN and CDR2 SYGVQD (reference sequence). V lost 3 bases to trimming and J lost 3 bases; unmatched junction nucleotides: 16. The CDR3 extends over 20 amino acids. DNA of the CDR3: TGCGCCAGCAGTGAATCGACGGGACTAGCGGGAAGAGTGAGGAAAGAGACCCAGTACTTC. Protein sequence: CASSESTGLAGRVRKETQYF.

The chain employs TRBV15 and TRBJ2-1; the match to TRBD1 covers 7 bases. Per germline, CDR1 LNHNV and CDR2 YYDKDF (reference sequence). The CDR3 is 16 amino acids. Trimming at V came to 1 base and at J to 5 bases, leaving 8 bases not matched to a gene. This CDR3 is CATSRGRQGRNNEQFF. Written as DNA, the CDR3 is TGTGCCACCAGCAGAGGTCGACAGGGTCGTAACAATGAGCAGTTCTTC. Drawing the rest from reference TRBV15 and TRBJ2-1, the complete variable domain is DAMVIQNPRYQVTQFGKPVTLSCSQTLNHNVMYWYQQKSSQAPKLLFHYYDKDFNNEADTPDNFQSRRPNTSFCFLDIRSPGLGDTAMYLCATSRGRQGRNNEQFFGPGTRLTVL.

The chain links TRBV28 to TRBJ2-1; D remains ambiguous. Germline-derived CDR1 and CDR2 are MDHEN and SYDVKM. The CDR3 spans 12 residues. Trimming cost V 3 bases and J 7 bases, with 7 bases left between them. The CDR3: CASSLVTNEQFF. Here the CDR3 DNA reads TGTGCCAGCAGTTTGGTTACTAATGAGCAGTTCTTC. Complete variable domain (other parts from reference TRBV28 and TRBJ2-1): DVKVTQSSRYLVKRTGEKVFLECVQDMDHENMFWYRQDPGLGLRLIYFSYDVKMKEKGDIPEGYSVSREKKERFSLILESASTNQTSMYLCASSLVTNEQFFGPGTRLTVL.

V and J are TRBV29-1 and TRBJ2-2; D is perhaps TRBD2 (5 bases). Trimming took off 6 bases at V and 5 bases at J, with 10 bases between the two ends. The CDR3 consists of 12 residues. Germline CDR1 and CDR2: SQVTM and ANQGSEA. The CDR3 DNA is TGCAGCGTGTGGACTGAAACCGGGGAGCTGTTTTTT. Its translation is CSVWTETGELFF.

The chain uses TRBV4-1 and TRBJ2-7, with a weak D call TRBD2 (6 bases). The CDR3 has 15 amino acids. The V gene's germline CDR1 is MGHRA and CDR2 YSYEKL. Trimming removed 4 bases at V and 2 bases at J, with 15 bases between. CDR3: CASSRDFQTPYEQYF. In DNA, the CDR3 is TGCGCCAGCAGCCGGGACTTCCAGACCCCCTACGAGCAGTACTTC.

V is TRBV6-1 and J is TRBJ2-7; the D is unclear. CDR3 length: 13 amino acids. The V gene's germline CDR1 is MNHNS and CDR2 SASEGT. V was cut by 8 bases and J by 3 bases, with 14 bases left in between. This chain's CDR3 is CASRDSPSYEQYF. Here the CDR3 DNA reads TGTGCCAGCCGAGACTCCCCGAGCTACGAGCAGTACTTC.